The present T cell receptor (beta chain) was sequenced within a study of memory CD4+ T cells and cytomegalovirus serostatus. The assay was immunoSEQ multiplex PCR, and TCRdb's table has in-frame clones only and misses some. Of roughly 50,000 clones in the sample, approximately 80% were seen once. The germline V and J ends were trimmed by 0 bases and 6 bases, with 8 bases remaining between them. The CDR3 runs 13 residues. Germline lookup yields CDR1 GTSNPN and CDR2 SVGIG (reference sequence). The sort gate was single viable CD3+CD4+CD8-CD45RO+ cells for memory CD4+ T cells. V is TRBV30 and J is TRBJ2-2, with D uncertain. This TCR was recovered from an adult in good health and CMV-seronegative. The sequenced material came from memory CD4+ T cells from blood. The CDR3 DNA reads TGTGCCTGGAGTGTACTTCGGTCCGGGGAGCTGTTTTTT. Its protein is CAWSVLRSGELFF.